The 18 T cell receptor beta chains below all came from one sample that was sequenced in a study of T cells in Graves' hyperthyroidism and ophthalmopathy. The TCR beta CDR3 regions underwent amplification using RNA transcripts as the source. First-round RT-PCR targeting the TCR CDR3 was performed with the HTBI primer set. TCRdb redid the calling of the multiplex PCR reads with MiXCR, one entry per CDR3 protein. The repertoire holds more than 350,000 distinct CDR3 sequences, with 15% as singletons. The sample consisted of blood. The receptors stem from a woman aged 55-70 years with Graves' ophthalmopathy.

The CDR3 protein is CASSMTSGNADTQYF. The CDR3 DNA is TGTGCCAGTAGTATGACTAGCGGGAACGCAGATACGCAGTATTTT. The rearrangement joins TRBV19 to TRBJ2-3, with 11 positions matching TRBD2. The CDR3 contains 15 residues. J gave up 4 bases and V 3 bases, and 3 bases lay outside the gene matches. Germline V gene sequence: CDR1 LNHDA, CDR2 SQIVND (reference sequence). The full variable domain, rest sourced from reference TRBV19 and TRBJ2-3, is DGGITQSPKYLFRKEGQNVTLSCEQNLNHDAMYWYRQDPGQGLRLIYYSQIVNDFQKGDIAEGYSVSREKKESFPLTVTSAQKNPTAFYLCASSMTSGNADTQYFGPGTRLTVL.

The chain couples TRBV4-2 to TRBJ2-1; weak D call: TRBD2 (6 bases). The CDR3 contains 15 residues. Germline V CDR1 and CDR2: LGHNA, YNFKEQ. The V gene lost 1 base and the J gene lost 5 bases, with 12 bases spanning the gap. Written as DNA, the CDR3 is TGTGCCAGCAGCCAAGCCGCGGGGCGGGACAATGAGCAGTTCTTC. Encoded protein: CASSQAAGRDNEQFF.

In its sample, this clonotype was seen many times. The chain joins TRBV30 to TRBJ1-1; the D gene is possibly TRBD1 (5 bases). The CDR3 covers 12 residues. V shed 5 bases and J shed 6 bases, with 13 bases lying between them. The germline CDR1 and CDR2 sequences are GTSNPN and SVGIG (reference sequence). In DNA, the CDR3 is TGTGCCTGGGTCGGGATGGGACCTGAAGCTTTCTTT. It translates to CAWVGMGPEAFF.

This clonotype has a count of ten or more. The rearrangement uses TRBV2 and TRBJ2-3; 9 nucleotides agree with TRBD1. The CDR3 has 15 amino acids. Per germline, CDR1 SNHLY and CDR2 FYNNEI. Germline trimming cut 3 bases from V and 1 base from J; bases unmatched to any gene: 2. The CDR3 is CASSDRQGGTDTQYF. For the CDR3, the DNA is TGTGCCAGCAGTGACCGACAGGGGGGCACAGATACGCAGTATTTT.

This clonotype was counted many times. CDR3 DNA sequence: TGTGCCAGCAGCCAAGGGACAGTGTACCAAGAGACCCAGTACTTC. It yields the protein CASSQGTVYQETQYF. The V gene is TRBV3-1, the J gene TRBJ2-5; tentative D call: TRBD1 (6 bases). This CDR3 region has 15 residues. The V end was cut by 1 base, the J end by 0 bases, with 9 bases between. Germline V gene data show CDR1 as LGHDT and CDR2 as YNNKEL (reference sequence).

This clonotype was seen a few times. V usage is TRBV6-1 and J usage is TRBJ2-2; D gene unclear. Germline CDR1 MNHNS, CDR2 SASEGT. The CDR3 covers 16 residues. V lost 6 bases, J lost 4 bases, and 18 bases lay in between. CDR3 nucleotide sequence: TGTGCCAGCAGCACGGACCCGCCGAGTGGCACCGGGGAGCTGTTTTTT. Translated: CASSTDPPSGTGELFF.

This clonotype was detected ten times or more. The rearrangement links TRBV5-1 to TRBJ1-1; D is possibly TRBD1 (6 bases). This CDR3 contains 16 residues. Per the germline V gene, CDR1 is SGHRS and CDR2 is YFSETQ. Trimming took 0 bases from V and 1 from J, leaving 13 bases between them. CDR3 in DNA: TGCGCCAGCAGCTTGGGGAACAGGGCCCCGAACACTGAAGCTTTCTTT. Its protein is CASSLGNRAPNTEAFF.

The chain joins TRBV7-9 to TRBJ2-1, with 12 bases identical to TRBD1. Trimming at V came to 5 bases and at J to 9 bases, leaving 8 bases not matched to a gene. The germline gives CDR1 SEHNR, CDR2 FQNEAQ (reference sequence). The CDR3 runs to 15 residues. CDR3 amino acids: CASSIHRDRGPEQFF. CDR3 bases: TGTGCCAGCAGCATTCACCGGGACAGGGGGCCTGAGCAGTTCTTC.

The rearrangement uses TRBV20-1 and TRBJ1-6; the D gene is possibly TRBD1 (6 bases). The germline V and J ends were trimmed by 3 bases and 7 bases, with 13 bases remaining between them. Germline CDR1 DFQATT, CDR2 SNEGSKA (reference sequence). The CDR3 has 14 residues. Here the CDR3 DNA reads TGCAGTGCTAGTCGGGGGGCTAAGAATTCACCCCTCCACTTT. It encodes CSASRGAKNSPLHF.

This clonotype was counted a few times. V gene TRBV6-2 or TRBV6-3 combines with J gene TRBJ2-1, with 10 bases that match TRBD2. Germline V gives CDR1 MNHEY, CDR2 SVGEGT. V dropped 6 bases and J dropped 5; count of bases not matched to a gene: 19. The CDR3 sequence is 19 residues long. The CDR3 bases are TGTGCCAGCAGCACAGCAAGGGGGGCTAGCGGGAGAGTGAACAATGAGCAGTTCTTC. Translating gives CASSTARGASGRVNNEQFF.

This clonotype came up many times. V is TRBV29-1 and J is TRBJ2-5; D call uncertain. V lost 6 bases and J 3 bases, leaving 8 bases between the germline ends. This CDR3 comprises 11 residues. CDR1 and CDR2 from the germline V gene are SQVTM and ANQGSEA. The CDR3 nucleotides are TGCAGCGTGGCACACGAAGAGACCCAGTACTTC. It codes for CSVAHEETQYF.

This clonotype was seen at least ten times. The chain recombines TRBV12-3 or TRBV12-4 with TRBJ2-1; D ambiguous. Trimming stripped 5 bases from V and 8 bases from J, with 22 bases between. This CDR3 is 16 amino acids long. The CDR3 here is CASSPPGWGVLDEQFF. As DNA, the CDR3 is TGTGCCAGCAGTCCCCCCGGGTGGGGTGTGTTGGATGAGCAGTTCTTC.

V is TRBV7-9 and J is TRBJ1-6; 10 bases agree with TRBD1. The trim removed 3 bases at V and 7 bases at J, leaving 3 bases unmatched. The CDR3 has 15 residues. CDR1 is SEHNR, CDR2 FQNEAQ, per germline (reference sequence). CDR3 region: CASSFGTGVNSPLHF. The DNA for the CDR3 is TGTGCCAGCAGCTTCGGGACAGGGGTCAATTCACCCCTCCACTTT.

This clonotype has only a few counts. The J gene is TRBJ2-2, the V gene TRBV9; D is unclear. V was clipped by 0 bases and J by 5 bases, with 11 bases between them. CDR3 length: 15 amino acids. Germline V gene lookup returns CDR1 SGDLS and CDR2 YYNGEE. CDR3 nucleotide sequence: TGTGCCAGCAGCGTAGGTAGTCAGACAACCGGGGAGCTGTTTTTT. Its translation: CASSVGSQTTGELFF.

This clonotype came up many times. The rearrangement links TRBV4-1 to TRBJ2-3; 10 bases fit TRBD2. With 2 bases clipped from V and 4 bases from J, the junction kept 3 bases outside the gene matches. The V gene's germline CDR1 is MGHRA and CDR2 YSYEKL. The CDR3 covers 15 residues. The CDR3 loop is CASSQTSGIADTQYF. The CDR3 coding sequence is TGCGCCAGCAGCCAAACTAGCGGGATCGCAGATACGCAGTATTTT.

This clonotype was detected a few times. The chain has TRBV29-1 and TRBJ1-1; possible D gene TRBD1, 5 bases. This CDR3 has 13 residues. V lost 8 bases, J lost 1 base, and 14 bases lay in between. Germline CDR1 is SQVTM and CDR2 is ANQGSEA. CDR3 residues: CSLRGKQNTEAFF. The CDR3 nucleotides are TGCAGCCTGCGGGGCAAGCAGAACACTGAAGCTTTCTTT.

Only a few counts were recorded for this clonotype. The V gene is TRBV5-1, the J gene TRBJ1-2; D is ambiguous. The CDR3 extends over 13 amino acids. Trimming pared 0 bases from V and 8 bases from J, leaving 11 bases between. Looked up from germline, CDR1 is SGHRS and CDR2 is YFSETQ. The CDR3 DNA sequence: TGCGCCAGCAGCTTGGAGGGTATGGGAGGCTACACCTTC. Protein product: CASSLEGMGGYTF.

This clonotype was seen ten or more times. J is TRBJ2-1 and V is TRBV5-1; the match to TRBD2 covers 8 bases. The CDR3 length is 14 residues. Germline V lookup: CDR1 SGHRS, CDR2 YFSETQ. The junction had 5 bases not matched to a gene; V was cut back by 3 bases and J by 6 bases. This CDR3 reads CASSSQREFNEQFF. The CDR3 DNA sequence: TGCGCCAGCAGCTCCCAGCGGGAGTTCAATGAGCAGTTCTTC. The full variable domain, rest sourced from reference TRBV5-1 and TRBJ2-1, is KAGVTQTPRYLIKTRGQQVTLSCSPISGHRSVSWYQQTPGQGLQFLFEYFSETQRNKGNFPGRFSGRQFSNSRSEMNVSTLELGDSALYLCASSSQREFNEQFFGPGTRLTVL.